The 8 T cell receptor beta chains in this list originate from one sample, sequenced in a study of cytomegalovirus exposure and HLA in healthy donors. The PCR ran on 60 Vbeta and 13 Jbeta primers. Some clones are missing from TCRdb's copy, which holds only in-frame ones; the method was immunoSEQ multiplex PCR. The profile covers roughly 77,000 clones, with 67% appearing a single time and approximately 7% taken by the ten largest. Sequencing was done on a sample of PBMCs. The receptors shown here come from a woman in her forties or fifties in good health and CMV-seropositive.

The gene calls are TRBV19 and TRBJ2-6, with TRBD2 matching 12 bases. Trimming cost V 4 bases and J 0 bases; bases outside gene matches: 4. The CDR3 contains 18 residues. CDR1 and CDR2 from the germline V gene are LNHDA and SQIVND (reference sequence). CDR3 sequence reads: CASSTTSGGNSGANVLTF. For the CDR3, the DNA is TGTGCCAGTAGTACAACTAGCGGGGGGAACTCTGGGGCCAACGTCCTGACTTTC.

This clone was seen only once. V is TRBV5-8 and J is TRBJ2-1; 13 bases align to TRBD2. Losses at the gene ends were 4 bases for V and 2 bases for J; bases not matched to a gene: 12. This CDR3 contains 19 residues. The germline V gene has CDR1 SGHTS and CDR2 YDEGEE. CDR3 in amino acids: CASSLMRTSGGFAYNEQFF. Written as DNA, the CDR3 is TGTGCCAGCAGCCTAATGAGGACTAGCGGGGGCTTTGCCTACAATGAGCAGTTCTTC.

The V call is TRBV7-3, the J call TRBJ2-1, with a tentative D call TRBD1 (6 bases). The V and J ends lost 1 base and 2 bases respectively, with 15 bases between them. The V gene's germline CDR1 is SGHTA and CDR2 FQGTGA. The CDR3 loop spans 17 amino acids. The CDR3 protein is CASSLSFRGDTYNEQFF. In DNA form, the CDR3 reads TGTGCCAGCAGCTTAAGTTTCAGGGGCGATACCTACAATGAGCAGTTCTTC.

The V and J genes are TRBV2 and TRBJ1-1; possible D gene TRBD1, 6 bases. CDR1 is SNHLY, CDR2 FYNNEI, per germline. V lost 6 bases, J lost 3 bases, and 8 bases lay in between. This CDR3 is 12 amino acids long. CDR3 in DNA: TGTGCCAGCAGACAGGGAGACACTGAAGCTTTCTTT. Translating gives CASRQGDTEAFF. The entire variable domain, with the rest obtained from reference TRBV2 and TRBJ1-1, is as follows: EPEVTQTPSHQVTQMGQEVILRCVPISNHLYFYWYRQILGQKVEFLVSFYNNEISEKSEIFDDQFSVERPDGSNFTLKIRSTKLEDSAMYFCASRQGDTEAFFGQGTRLTVV.

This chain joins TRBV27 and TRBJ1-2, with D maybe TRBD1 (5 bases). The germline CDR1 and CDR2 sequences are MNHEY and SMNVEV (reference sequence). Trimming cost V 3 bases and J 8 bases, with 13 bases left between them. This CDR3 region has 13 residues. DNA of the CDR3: TGTGCCAGCAGTTTTCAGGGCGCGGAAGGCTACACCTTC. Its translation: CASSFQGAEGYTF.

The CDR3 here is CASSQAAGPQHF. In nucleotides, the CDR3 is TGCGCCAGCAGCCAAGCGGCAGGTCCTCAGCATTTT. The J gene is TRBJ1-5, the V gene TRBV4-1; D gene unclear. The CDR3 is 12 residues long. V shed 1 base and J shed 13 bases, with 11 bases lying between them. Germline CDR1 MGHRA, CDR2 YSYEKL.

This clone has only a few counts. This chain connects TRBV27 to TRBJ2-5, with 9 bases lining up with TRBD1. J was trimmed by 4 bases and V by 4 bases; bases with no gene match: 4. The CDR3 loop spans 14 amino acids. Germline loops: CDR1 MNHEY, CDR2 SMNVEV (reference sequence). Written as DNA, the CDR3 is TGTGCCAGCAGTTCGGACAGGGGTGGAGAGACCCAGTACTTC. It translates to CASSSDRGGETQYF.

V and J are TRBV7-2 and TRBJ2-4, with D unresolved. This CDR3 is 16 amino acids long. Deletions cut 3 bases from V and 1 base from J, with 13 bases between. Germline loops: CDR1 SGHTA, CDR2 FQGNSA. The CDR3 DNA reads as TGTGCCAGCAGCTTTAGATCAGACGGGGCCAAAAACATTCAGTACTTC. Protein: CASSFRSDGAKNIQYF. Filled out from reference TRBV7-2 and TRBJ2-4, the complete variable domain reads GAGVSQSPSNKVTEKGKDVELRCDPISGHTALYWYRQSLGQGLEFLIYFQGNSAPDKSGLPSDRFSAERTGGSVSTLTIQRTQQEDSAVYLCASSFRSDGAKNIQYFGAGTRLSVL.